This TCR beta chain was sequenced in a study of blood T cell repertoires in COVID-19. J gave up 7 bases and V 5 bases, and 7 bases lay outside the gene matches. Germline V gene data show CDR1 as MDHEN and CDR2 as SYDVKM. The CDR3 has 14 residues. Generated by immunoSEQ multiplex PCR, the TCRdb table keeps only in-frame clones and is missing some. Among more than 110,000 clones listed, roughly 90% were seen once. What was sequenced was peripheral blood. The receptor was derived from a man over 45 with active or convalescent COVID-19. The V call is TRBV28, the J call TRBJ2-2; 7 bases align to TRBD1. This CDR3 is CASSPTGVGGELFF. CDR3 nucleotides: TGTGCCAGCAGTCCTACAGGGGTTGGCGGGGAGCTGTTTTTT.